Following are 31 T cell receptor beta chains from one sample sequenced in a study of cytomegalovirus exposure and HLA in healthy donors. PCR involved 60 Vbeta and 13 Jbeta primers. Clones were sequenced by immunoSEQ multiplex PCR, and TCRdb holds only the in-frame ones, with some missing. With approximately 58,000 clones in the sample, the ten largest clones hold roughly 9.6%. Sequencing used PBMCs. Every receptor here comes from a woman aged 45 to 65 in good health and CMV-seropositive.

V usage is TRBV5-5 and J usage is TRBJ2-7; weak D call: TRBD1 (6 bases). Germline V lookup: CDR1 SGHKS, CDR2 YYEKEE (reference sequence). The V end was cut by 5 bases, the J end by 3 bases, with 24 bases between. The CDR3 runs 17 residues. CDR3 sequence: CASSAGQTSPSLYEQYF. CDR3 nucleotide sequence: TGTGCCAGCAGTGCCGGACAGACCTCCCCTTCCCTCTACGAGCAGTACTTC.

The CDR3 DNA reads as TGTGCCAGCAGCAACAGGGGGTATAATGAAAAACTGTTTTTT. Translating it yields CASSNRGYNEKLFF. The J gene is TRBJ1-4, the V gene TRBV11-2; 8 nucleotides match TRBD1. J lost 4 bases, V lost 5 bases, and 3 bases had no gene match. Germline CDR1 is SGHAT and CDR2 is FQNNGV. The CDR3 extends over 14 amino acids.

The chain employs TRBV18 and TRBJ1-1, with D unclear. Per germline, CDR1 KGHSH and CDR2 LQKENI. The CDR3 has 12 residues. V was pared by 6 bases and J by 1 base, with 6 bases between. This CDR3 is CASSQANTEAFF. The CDR3 DNA is TGTGCCAGCTCCCAGGCGAACACTGAAGCTTTCTTT.

This chain joins TRBV30 and TRBJ2-7, with D maybe TRBD2 (5 bases). There are 11 residues in the CDR3. The germline V gene encodes CDR1 GTSNPN and CDR2 SVGIG (reference sequence). The V and J ends lost 5 bases and 7 bases respectively, with 12 bases between them. CDR3 amino acids: CAWQTRGEQYF. DNA of the CDR3: TGTGCCTGGCAAACCCGCGGGGAGCAGTACTTC.

The chain has TRBV2 and TRBJ2-6, with 7 bases matching TRBD1. The germline V gene has CDR1 SNHLY and CDR2 FYNNEI. V trimming: 10 bases; J trimming: 0 bases; junction bases outside the gene matches: 6. This CDR3 region has 15 residues. In DNA form, the CDR3 reads TGTGCCACCCGGCCAGGGGGCTCTGGGGCCAACGTCCTGACTTTC. Translating gives CATRPGGSGANVLTF.

This chain uses TRBV19 with TRBJ1-5; perhaps TRBD1 as D (6 bases). V lost 11 bases to trimming and J lost 7 bases, with 21 bases between them. The CDR3 extends over 14 amino acids. Looked up from germline, CDR1 is LNHDA and CDR2 is SQIVND (reference sequence). The CDR3 protein is CASQGGGPGQPQHF. For the CDR3, the DNA is TGTGCCTCCCAAGGGGGGGGGCCGGGGCAGCCCCAGCATTTT.

The chain couples TRBV7-2 to TRBJ1-2; 7 nucleotides agree with TRBD1. The CDR3 loop spans 14 amino acids. V was pared by 1 base and J by 6 bases, with 5 bases of the junction left unmatched. Germline V lookup: CDR1 SGHTA, CDR2 FQGNSA. CDR3 in DNA: TGTGCCAGCAGCTTAGTCGCAGGGGGTCATGGCTACACCTTC. Its protein is CASSLVAGGHGYTF.

The chain couples TRBV30 to TRBJ1-5; TRBD1 might be the D (5 bases). This CDR3 has 17 residues. The V end was cut by 3 bases, the J end by 3 bases, with 21 bases between. The V gene's germline CDR1 is GTSNPN and CDR2 SVGIG (reference sequence). The CDR3 DNA sequence: TGTGCCTGGAGCTCGGGTAGGGTGGCAGGGTCCAATCAGCCCCAGCATTTT. It translates to CAWSSGRVAGSNQPQHF. Complete variable domain (other parts from reference TRBV30 and TRBJ1-5): SQTIHQWPATLVQPVGSPLSLECTVEGTSNPNLYWYRQAAGRGLQLLFYSVGIGQISSEVPQNLSASRPQDRQFILSSKKLLLSDSGFYLCAWSSGRVAGSNQPQHFGDGTRLSIL.

This chain links TRBV19 with TRBJ2-7, with TRBD2 matching over 9 bases. With 2 bases clipped from V and 6 bases from J, the junction kept 11 bases outside the gene matches. Germline CDR1 reads LNHDA; CDR2 reads SQIVND (reference sequence). This CDR3 comprises 16 residues. The CDR3 DNA sequence: TGTGCCAGTAGTATAATCGGGGCGGGAGGGCTCGGCGAGCAGTACTTC. This translates into CASSIIGAGGLGEQYF.

The chain uses TRBV6-5 and TRBJ2-4, with D perhaps matching TRBD2 (5 bases). The germline V gene has CDR1 MNHEY and CDR2 SVGAGI. The V end was cut by 6 bases, the J end by 8 bases, with 14 bases between. The CDR3 has 13 amino acids. CDR3 residues: CASRTGVRDIQYF. The CDR3 DNA reads TGTGCCAGCAGAACCGGGGTCCGCGACATTCAGTACTTC.

CDR3 in DNA: TGTGCCAGCAGTTACACTACAGGGGGCGCTGAAGCTTTCTTT. Residues: CASSYTTGGAEAFF. This sequence joins TRBV6-5 and TRBJ1-1; 9 bases are shared with TRBD1. CDR1 and CDR2 (germline): MNHEY, SVGAGI. This CDR3 spans 14 amino acids. The V and J ends lost 2 bases and 6 bases, in that order; junction bases with no gene match: 4.

This sequence joins TRBV28 and TRBJ2-7; 11 nucleotides match TRBD2. CDR1 is MDHEN and CDR2 is SYDVKM in the germline V gene. The CDR3 has 17 amino acids. J gave up 2 bases and V 6 bases, and 12 bases lay outside the gene matches. This chain's CDR3 is CASRSTLLAGEAYEQYF. The CDR3 nucleotides read TGTGCCAGCAGATCCACTCTACTAGCGGGAGAAGCCTACGAGCAGTACTTC.

The gene calls are TRBV18 and TRBJ2-7; the D gene is possibly TRBD1 (5 bases). The CDR3 loop spans 15 amino acids. The germline V and J ends were trimmed by 6 bases and 3 bases, with 18 bases remaining between them. Per germline, CDR1 KGHSH and CDR2 LQKENI. CDR3 residues: CASSLDRSLGYEQYF. CDR3 nucleotides: TGTGCCAGCTCCCTAGACAGATCCCTGGGCTACGAGCAGTACTTC. The full variable domain, in which reference TRBV18 and TRBJ2-7 provide the parts outside the CDR3, is NAGVMQNPRHLVRRRGQEARLRCSPMKGHSHVYWYRQLPEEGLKFMVYLQKENIIDESGMPKERFSAEFPKEGPSILRIQQVVRGDSAAYFCASSLDRSLGYEQYFGPGTRLTVT.

V and J are TRBV6-1 and TRBJ1-1; perhaps TRBD1 as D (5 bases). This CDR3 is built from 11 residues. V was shortened by 8 bases and J by 7 bases, with 11 bases between the two germline ends. Germline CDR1 reads MNHNS; CDR2 reads SASEGT. The CDR3 region is CASGRGNEAFF. The CDR3 nucleotides read TGTGCCAGCGGCCGGGGGAATGAAGCTTTCTTT.

The gene calls are TRBV6-5 and TRBJ2-5; 8 bases line up with TRBD2. The J call may be incorrect, as the DNA end agrees better with TRBJ2-7. The CDR3 sequence is 16 residues long. Germline V gene data show CDR1 as MNHEY and CDR2 as SVGAGI. The CDR3 coding sequence is TGTGCCAGCAGTTTACGGGACACGGGGGGGGGATACGAGCAGTACTTC. As protein: CASSLRDTGGGYEQYF.

This rearrangement joins TRBV4-1 to TRBJ1-2; D may be TRBD1 (6 bases). The V and J ends lost 0 bases and 4 bases respectively, with 15 bases between them. The CDR3 covers 16 residues. In germline, CDR1 is MGHRA, CDR2 YSYEKL. CDR3 amino acids: CASSQEPLRGGYGYTF. The CDR3 coding sequence is TGCGCCAGCAGCCAAGAACCTCTTAGAGGGGGCTATGGCTACACCTTC.

The V call is TRBV2, the J call TRBJ1-5; tentative D call: TRBD1 (6 bases). This CDR3 comprises 15 residues. Looked up from germline, CDR1 is SNHLY and CDR2 is FYNNEI. Trimming removed 6 bases at V and 2 bases at J, with 14 bases between. The CDR3 coding sequence is TGTGCCAGCAGATACAGGGTTTATGGCAATCAGCCCCAGCATTTT. Amino acids: CASRYRVYGNQPQHF.

The chain couples TRBV5-5 to TRBJ1-3, with D possibly matching TRBD1 (6 bases). Germline V gene data show CDR1 as SGHKS and CDR2 as YYEKEE (reference sequence). Trimming pared 1 base from V and 0 bases from J, leaving 8 bases between. CDR3 length: 15 residues. CDR3 bases: TGTGCCAGCAGCTTGTGGGACATCTCTGGAAACACCATATATTTT. This codes for CASSLWDISGNTIYF.

The V gene is TRBV29-1, the J gene TRBJ2-3, with 7 bases matching TRBD1. The junction had 8 bases not matched to a gene; V was cut back by 3 bases and J by 2 bases. CDR1 is SQVTM, CDR2 ANQGSEA, per germline. This CDR3 contains 15 residues. The CDR3 DNA sequence: TGCAGCGTTGATAGGGGGCAGGGGCTCACAGATACGCAGTATTTT. This codes for CSVDRGQGLTDTQYF.

V is TRBV27 and J is TRBJ2-3; D might be TRBD1 (5 bases). CDR3 length equals 15 residues. CDR1 is MNHEY, CDR2 SMNVEV, per germline (reference sequence). The V and J ends lost 6 bases and 0 bases respectively, with 13 bases between them. CDR3 loop: CASSPPSGSTDTQYF. CDR3 in DNA: TGTGCCAGCAGCCCCCCGTCAGGGAGCACAGATACGCAGTATTTT.

The chain uses TRBV10-2 and TRBJ1-4, with a tentative D call TRBD1 (5 bases). Germline V gene sequence: CDR1 WSHSY, CDR2 SAAADI. The CDR3 sequence is 15 residues long. Trimming cost V 3 bases and J 7 bases, with 15 bases left between them. The CDR3 protein is CASSDRRREGEKLFF. Here the CDR3 DNA reads TGCGCCAGCAGTGACCGTCGCAGGGAAGGTGAAAAACTGTTTTTT.

The chain joins TRBV21-1 to TRBJ2-7; the DNA was not compared with TRBD1, the D call given in the table. TRBV21-1 has pseudogene status. The CDR3 consists of 13 residues. In nucleotides, the CDR3 is TGTGCCAGCAGCAAAATGCAGGGGCAAGAGCAGTACTTC. This encodes CASSKMQGQEQYF.

The rearrangement joins TRBV29-1 to TRBJ1-1; tentatively, D is TRBD1 (6 bases). Deletions cut 4 bases from V and 5 bases from J, with 20 bases between. CDR1 and CDR2 (germline): SQVTM, ANQGSEA. The CDR3 runs to 15 residues. The CDR3: CSVGAGDTLRTEAFF. Written as DNA, the CDR3 is TGCAGCGTTGGGGCCGGGGACACCTTGAGGACTGAAGCTTTCTTT. The variable domain in full, with the rest retrieved from reference TRBV29-1 and TRBJ1-1, is SAVISQKPSRDICQRGTSLTIQCQVDSQVTMMFWYRQQPGQSLTLIATANQGSEATYESGFVIDKFPISRPNLTFSTLTVSNMSPEDSSIYLCSVGAGDTLRTEAFFGQGTRLTVV.

The chain is built from TRBV6-5 and TRBJ1-5; 7 nucleotides align to TRBD1. CDR1 is MNHEY and CDR2 is SVGAGI in the germline V gene. The trim removed 6 bases at V and 0 bases at J, leaving 2 bases unmatched. The CDR3 has 14 amino acids. The CDR3 here is CASSRDSSNQPQHF. The CDR3 nucleotides read TGTGCCAGCAGCCGGGACAGTAGCAATCAGCCCCAGCATTTT.

The chain links TRBV6-1 to TRBJ2-7; D perhaps matches TRBD1 (6 bases). The CDR3 has 14 amino acids. Trimming took 5 bases from V and 2 from J, leaving 13 bases between them. CDR1 is MNHNS, CDR2 SASEGT, per germline. The CDR3 is CASSPDRLAYEQYF. The CDR3 region has the DNA TGTGCCAGCAGTCCCGACAGGTTAGCCTACGAGCAGTACTTC.

This chain connects TRBV4-1 to TRBJ1-2; D unresolved. The CDR3 contains 15 residues. V was clipped by 0 bases and J by 1 base, with 9 bases between them. Germline CDR1 is MGHRA and CDR2 is YSYEKL. CDR3 sequence reads: CASSQDRENNYGYTF. The CDR3, as DNA: TGCGCCAGCAGCCAAGATCGGGAGAATAACTATGGCTACACCTTC.

The chain couples TRBV6-5 to TRBJ1-6; 12 bases match TRBD1. Trimming cost V 6 bases and J 8 bases; bases outside gene matches: 5. Germline V gene sequence: CDR1 MNHEY, CDR2 SVGAGI. The CDR3 has 15 amino acids. The CDR3 nucleotides read TGTGCCAGCAGCCGGGACAGGGGGCAAGATTCACCCCTCCACTTT. Its translation is CASSRDRGQDSPLHF.

The CDR3 DNA reads TGTGCCAGCTCACCCGCGACAGGGCTGAACAATGAGCAGTTCTTC. Its translation is CASSPATGLNNEQFF. The rearrangement uses TRBV18 and TRBJ2-1; 7 nucleotides line up with TRBD1. The CDR3 spans 15 residues. Germline values: CDR1 KGHSH, CDR2 LQKENI. V was pared by 3 bases and J by 5 bases, with 7 bases of the junction left unmatched.

This sequence joins TRBV4-2 and TRBJ1-1; D might be TRBD1 (6 bases). The CDR3 spans 17 residues. The germline V gene encodes CDR1 LGHNA and CDR2 YNFKEQ. V shed 1 base and J shed 5 bases, with 20 bases lying between them. The CDR3 region has the DNA TGTGCCAGCAGCCAAGCGAGATCAACAGGGTTGGGTACTGAAGCTTTCTTT. Translation gives CASSQARSTGLGTEAFF.

The V gene is TRBV5-1, the J gene TRBJ2-7; weak D call: TRBD2 (5 bases). From germline, CDR1 is SGHRS and CDR2 YFSETQ. V lost 2 bases and J lost 3, with 12 bases in between. This CDR3 comprises 14 residues. This CDR3 is CASSFEGTNYEQYF. In nucleotides, the CDR3 is TGCGCCAGCAGCTTCGAGGGAACAAACTACGAGCAGTACTTC.

The chain combines TRBV21-1 with TRBJ2-7; TRBD1 is the table's D call, not checked against the DNA. TRBV21-1 is described as a pseudogene. The CDR3 has 13 residues. In nucleotides, the CDR3 is TGTGCCAGCAGCTCACAGGGGAAGTTCGAGCAGTACTTC. It yields the protein CASSSQGKFEQYF.